Presented here are 18 T cell receptor beta chains from one specimen sequenced in a study of cytomegalovirus exposure and HLA in healthy donors. 60 Vbeta and 13 Jbeta primers were used in PCR. Sequenced by immunoSEQ multiplex PCR; TCRdb stores in-frame clones only, minus some. Counted here are about 120,000 clones, roughly 65% occurring once; the ten biggest clones make up about a tenth. Sample: PBMCs. The receptors originated from a man aged 40-50 years in good health and CMV-seropositive.

The V gene is TRBV11-2, the J gene TRBJ1-3, with D maybe TRBD1 (6 bases). Trimming pared 6 bases from V and 0 bases from J, leaving 9 bases between. Germline V lookup: CDR1 SGHAT, CDR2 FQNNGV. The CDR3 is 14 amino acids. Here the CDR3 reads CASSSGHSGNTIYF. The DNA for the CDR3 is TGTGCCAGCAGTTCGGGACACTCTGGAAACACCATATATTTT.

The chain uses TRBV6-6 and TRBJ1-1, with TRBD1 matching over 9 bases. Germline V gives CDR1 MNHNY, CDR2 SVGAGI (reference sequence). The CDR3 loop spans 14 amino acids. V shed 2 bases and J 4 bases; nucleotides not matched to a gene: 2. The CDR3 DNA is TGTGCCAGCAGTTACCGGGACAGGGTCACTGAAGCTTTCTTT. This translates into CASSYRDRVTEAFF.

The chain employs TRBV28 and TRBJ1-2; TRBD1 aligns across 10 bases. Unmatched junction bases numbered 7, after V lost 5 bases and J lost 7 bases. The germline V gene encodes CDR1 MDHEN and CDR2 SYDVKM. This CDR3 has 14 residues. CDR3 sequence reads: CASSPGTGVGGYTF. In DNA, the CDR3 is TGTGCCAGCAGTCCCGGGACAGGGGTAGGTGGCTACACCTTC.

The V gene is TRBV28, the J gene TRBJ2-1; D is perhaps TRBD2 (6 bases). Per germline, CDR1 MDHEN and CDR2 SYDVKM. This CDR3 is built from 15 residues. Between the trimmed V and J ends, which lost 5 bases and 7 bases, there was a span of 18 bases. CDR3 sequence (DNA): TGTGCCAGCAGTCCCCGTGGGCTAGCGATGAATGAGCAGTTCTTC. It translates to CASSPRGLAMNEQFF.

J is TRBJ2-1 and V is TRBV2; maybe TRBD1 (6 bases). V gave up 4 bases and J gave up 8 bases, with 15 bases separating them. Looked up from germline, CDR1 is SNHLY and CDR2 is FYNNEI. This CDR3 region has 14 residues. CDR3 protein: CASSALQGTDEQFF. CDR3 DNA sequence: TGTGCCAGCAGTGCTCTACAGGGTACGGATGAGCAGTTCTTC.

This clone was picked up a small number of times. The chain is built from TRBV5-1 and TRBJ2-7, with TRBD2 identical over 8 bases. J was trimmed by 6 bases and V by 4 bases; bases with no gene match: 12. Germline V CDR1 and CDR2: SGHRS, YFSETQ. The CDR3 is made up of 15 amino acids. The CDR3 region has the DNA TGCGCCAGCAGCGGCGGGACTAGATCCATCGGCGAGCAGTACTTC. Translated, it gives CASSGGTRSIGEQYF.

The chain couples TRBV2 to TRBJ2-3, with D possibly being TRBD1 (6 bases). The germline CDR1 and CDR2 sequences are SNHLY and FYNNEI. V was cut by 5 bases and J by 3 bases, with 21 bases left in between. The CDR3 covers 17 residues. CDR3 sequence reads: CASSSTGLDRFTDTQYF. CDR3 DNA: TGTGCCAGCAGTTCGACCGGGTTAGACAGGTTTACAGATACGCAGTATTTT.

The chain is built from TRBV19 and TRBJ2-1; 10 nucleotides agree with TRBD1. Per the germline V gene, CDR1 is LNHDA and CDR2 is SQIVND (reference sequence). V lost 6 bases to trimming and J lost 8 bases; unmatched junction nucleotides: 7. The CDR3 runs 14 residues. In DNA form, the CDR3 reads TGTGCCAGTAGCCCGGGACAGGGGATCGATGAGCAGTTCTTC. Residues: CASSPGQGIDEQFF.

This rearrangement joins TRBV30 to TRBJ1-6; TRBD1 matches 7 bases. Germline CDR1 reads GTSNPN; CDR2 reads SVGIG (reference sequence). CDR3 length: 13 residues. The J segment lost 9 bases and the V segment lost 3 bases, leaving 5 bases of the junction unmatched. Written as DNA, the CDR3 is TGTGCCTGGAGGGCGGCAGGGGGTTCACCCCTCCACTTT. This sequence encodes CAWRAAGGSPLHF.

V usage is TRBV2 and J usage is TRBJ1-2; possible D gene TRBD1, 6 bases. The CDR3 sequence is 13 residues long. V lost 4 bases to trimming and J lost 4 bases, with 10 bases between them. From germline, CDR1 is SNHLY and CDR2 FYNNEI. The CDR3 reads CASSGRGSYGYTF. The CDR3, as DNA: TGTGCCAGCAGTGGCAGGGGCAGCTATGGCTACACCTTC.

The V and J genes are TRBV6-5 and TRBJ2-5, with 8 positions matching TRBD2. Matching the DNA end better, TRBJ2-7 makes the J call doubtful. The CDR3 is 14 amino acids. Per germline, CDR1 MNHEY and CDR2 SVGAGI. The CDR3 bases are TGTGCCAGCAGTTACTCGCGGGGGGCGTACGAGCAGTACTTC. It is translated as CASSYSRGAYEQYF.

This clone was seen only a few times. The rearrangement joins TRBV27 to TRBJ2-3; D ambiguous. V was clipped by 6 bases and J by 5 bases, with 12 bases between them. The germline gives CDR1 MNHEY, CDR2 SMNVEV (reference sequence). CDR3 length equals 13 residues. Here the CDR3 DNA reads TGTGCCAGCAGACACGGGTTGGGAGATACGCAGTATTTT. Translated: CASRHGLGDTQYF.

Only one count was recorded for this clone. The genes are TRBV25-1 and TRBJ2-2; 9 bases line up with TRBD2. The germline CDR1 and CDR2 sequences are MGHDK and SYGVNS. CDR3 size: 16 residues. V was clipped by 6 bases and J by 0 bases; unmatched bases: 5. The CDR3, as DNA: TGTGCCAGCAGAGGGAGGACTAGCGCGAACACCGGGGAGCTGTTTTTT. Translated: CASRGRTSANTGELFF. Together with reference TRBV25-1 and TRBJ2-2, the CDR3 gives the full variable domain: EADIYQTPRYLVIGTGKKITLECSQTMGHDKMYWYQQDPGMELHLIHYSYGVNSTEKGDLSSESTVSRIRTEHFPLTLESARPSHTSQYLCASRGRTSANTGELFFGEGSRLTVL.

This clone has more than one count but fewer than ten. The V call is TRBV5-6, the J call TRBJ2-1, with TRBD2 as a possible D gene (5 bases). Trimming pared 4 bases from V and 7 bases from J, leaving 9 bases between. The CDR3 contains 12 residues. Germline assignment: CDR1 SGHDT and CDR2 YYEEEE. The CDR3 loop is CASSRTGNEQFF. The CDR3 nucleotides are TGTGCCAGCAGCCGGACGGGAAATGAGCAGTTCTTC.

The rearrangement links TRBV28 to TRBJ2-2; D remains unclear. CDR1 and CDR2 (germline): MDHEN, SYDVKM. V gave up 8 bases and J gave up 4 bases, with 11 bases separating them. This CDR3 contains 13 residues. Here the CDR3 reads CASGGWVTGELFF. The DNA of the CDR3 is TGTGCCAGCGGCGGTTGGGTCACCGGGGAGCTGTTTTTT.

This clone was seen a few times. The chain has TRBV11-2 and TRBJ1-1; 7 positions match TRBD1. Germline V CDR1 and CDR2: SGHAT, FQNNGV. J was trimmed by 4 bases and V by 7 bases; bases with no gene match: 12. The CDR3 runs to 15 residues. This CDR3 reads CASNNRGTGGTEAFF. The CDR3 DNA is TGTGCCAGCAACAACAGGGGCACAGGCGGCACTGAAGCTTTCTTT.

This clone was seen a few times. The genes are TRBV19 and TRBJ1-1; D gene uncertain. The CDR3 runs 13 residues. CDR1 and CDR2 (germline): LNHDA, SQIVND (reference sequence). Deletions cut 2 bases from V and 1 base from J, with 5 bases between. The CDR3, as DNA: TGTGCCAGTAGTATACCAGGGAACACTGAAGCTTTCTTT. Translating it yields CASSIPGNTEAFF.

V is TRBV10-3 and J is TRBJ1-5, with a weak D call TRBD1 (5 bases). The germline gives CDR1 ENHRY, CDR2 SYGVKD. Trimming shortened V by 1 base and J by 1 base, and 14 bases separated the two germline ends. The CDR3 extends over 17 amino acids. This chain's CDR3 is CAISEWGPQGSNQPQHF. In nucleotides, the CDR3 is TGTGCCATCAGTGAGTGGGGCCCCCAAGGGAGCAATCAGCCCCAGCATTTT.